The clone carrying this T cell receptor beta chain has at least ten counts. Through a sample-barcoded 5' primer and a J-beta primer mix, a second PCR was run for roughly 6 to 11 cycles. TCRdb fed the 5' RACE reads into MiXCR, producing one record per CDR3 protein. The sample has about 1 million distinct CDR3 sequences; under 45% are singletons. The sample belongs to a study of blood T cells in healthy people across ages. The germline V gene encodes CDR1 SNHLY and CDR2 FYNNEI. The V segment lost 2 bases and the J segment 7 bases; nucleotides outside the gene matches: 8. CDR3 size: 15 residues. Specimen: blood. The V call is TRBV2, the J call TRBJ2-1; 7 bases are a match to TRBD1. The sequence was collected from a woman in her sixties or seventies in good health. CDR3 nucleotide sequence: TGTGCCAGCAGTGAAATCCGACAGGGTCGAAATGAGCAGTTCTTC. Translating gives CASSEIRQGRNEQFF. The variable domain in full, completed from reference TRBV2 and TRBJ2-1, reads EPEVTQTPSHQVTQMGQEVILRCVPISNHLYFYWYRQILGQKVEFLVSFYNNEISEKSEIFDDQFSVERPDGSNFTLKIRSTKLEDSAMYFCASSEIRQGRNEQFFGPGTRLTVL.